The present T cell receptor (beta chain) was sequenced within a study of T cell responses to AZD1222 COVID-19 vaccine. Study outcomes and limitations: Vaccination with two AZD1222 doses was followed by a rise in Spike-specific TCR breadth and depth.

With respect to this clone: Its specificity is not known.

The assay was immunoSEQ multiplex PCR, and TCRdb's table has in-frame clones only and misses some. This sample carries some 120,000 clones, approximately 89% of them seen once, and the ten largest clones take almost 4.5%. Germline trimming cut 5 bases from V and 4 bases from J; bases unmatched to any gene: 9. This CDR3 has 15 residues. Germline V gene lookup returns CDR1 SEHNR and CDR2 FQNEAQ (reference sequence). This rearrangement joins TRBV7-9 to TRBJ1-1; 8 bases align to TRBD1. The TCR was taken from an adult in good health. Source: peripheral blood, taken on day 0 of AZD1222 vaccination. In nucleotides, the CDR3 is TGTGCCAGCAGCCACGGACAGGGAAAAGGCACTGAAGCTTTCTTT. The encoded protein is CASSHGQGKGTEAFF.